These T cell receptor beta chains were read from a single sample in a study of T-cell reconstitution after alpha-beta-depleted transplantation in children. TCRdb redid the calling of the PCR reads with MiXCR, one entry per CDR3 protein. In the table there are around 300,000 distinct CDR3 sequences, around 7.1% of which are singletons. The sample was peripheral blood, taken 360 days after TCRalphabeta/CD19-depleted stem cell transplant. These receptors all stem from a female patient between 2 and 10 years old who had a stem cell transplant for Fanconi anemia, so the T cells may come from the graft donor. Each CDR3 is given with its conserved first and last residue. Each record gives: J gene, V gene, clone size, CDR3 protein. Some rows have no size entry. The others give once, few or many, or a class for an expanded clone.

TRBJ1-3 | TRBV18 | few | CASSGFAGSGNTIYF
TRBJ2-5 | TRBV5-1 | many | CASRVFQETQYF
TRBJ2-7 | TRBV7-3 | many | CASSPDRGFEQYF
TRBJ2-1 | TRBV20-1 | many | CSARQGAAYNEQFF
TRBJ2-5 | TRBV12-3/TRBV12-4 | many | CASSLPVPGTQYF
TRBJ1-6 | TRBV6-1 | - | CASSSTGALSSYNSPLHF
TRBJ1-2 | TRBV28 | few | CASRTVSNYGYTF
TRBJ2-7 | TRBV9 | many | CASSVDDSGSYEQYF
TRBJ1-1 | TRBV6-5 | many | CASSYTTDRADMNTEAFF
TRBJ1-2 | TRBV7-2 | few | CASSLGPGAGGYTF